This T cell receptor beta chain emerged from a study of blood T cells in healthy people across ages. Combining a sample-barcoded 5' primer with a J-beta primer mix, a second PCR ran for roughly 7 to 11 cycles. TCRdb re-called the 5' RACE reads with MiXCR, one entry per CDR3 protein. The sample carries hundreds of thousands of distinct CDR3 sequences, about 62% recorded once. V dropped 4 bases and J dropped 1 base, with 14 bases sitting between them. The CDR3 runs 16 residues. Per germline, CDR1 LGHNA and CDR2 YSLEER. V is TRBV4-3 and J is TRBJ2-1; D tentatively fits TRBD1 or TRBD2 (5 bases each). What was sequenced was blood. The origin of this receptor is a young man in good health. The CDR3 here is CASSRKGPPSYNEQFF. CDR3 nucleotide sequence: TGCGCCAGCAGCCGCAAGGGACCGCCATCCTACAATGAGCAGTTCTTC.